Listed here are 7 T cell receptor beta chains from one sample, sequenced in a study of cytomegalovirus exposure and HLA in healthy donors. 13 Jbeta primers and 60 Vbeta primers were used for the PCR. Clones were sequenced by immunoSEQ multiplex PCR, and TCRdb holds only the in-frame ones, with some missing. The data hold about 110,000 clones, with 70% observed a single time. The sample comprised PBMCs. The receptors shown here come from a man aged 35 to 55 in good health and CMV-seropositive.

This rearrangement joins TRBV19 to TRBJ1-2; D ambiguous. The CDR3 contains 16 residues. The ends were cut back, 1 base at V and 7 bases at J, with 19 bases in the middle. Germline V CDR1 and CDR2: LNHDA, SQIVND (reference sequence). CDR3 protein: CASSIGHSSRGSGYTF. CDR3 nucleotides: TGTGCCAGTAGTATAGGGCACAGCTCTCGCGGGTCTGGCTACACCTTC.

This clone was observed a handful of times. The J gene is TRBJ2-7, the V gene TRBV6-5, with 7 bases fitting TRBD1. J was trimmed by 5 bases and V by 10 bases; bases with no gene match: 11. The CDR3 length is 13 residues. Germline CDR1 MNHEY, CDR2 SVGAGI. The CDR3 DNA is TGTGCCACGGCACAACAGGGGAGCGACGAGCAGTACGTC. This sequence encodes CATAQQGSDEQYV.

The chain employs TRBV6-1 and TRBJ2-1; 7 bases fit TRBD1. CDR3 length: 15 residues. V lost 4 bases and J lost 1; bases outside the gene matches: 4. CDR1 and CDR2 from the germline V gene are MNHNS and SASEGT. CDR3 residues: CASSVGTESYNEQFF. Here the CDR3 DNA reads TGTGCCAGCAGTGTGGGGACAGAATCCTACAATGAGCAGTTCTTC.

The chain links TRBV5-1 to TRBJ2-1; TRBD2 matches 11 bases. CDR1 is SGHRS and CDR2 is YFSETQ in the germline V gene. The CDR3 spans 15 residues. The V and J ends lost 5 bases and 3 bases, in that order; junction bases with no gene match: 4. The DNA for the CDR3 is TGCGCCAGCAGTATTAGCGGGAGGGTCTACAATGAGCAGTTCTTC. Encoded protein: CASSISGRVYNEQFF.

The V and J genes are TRBV4-3 and TRBJ2-7; 8 nucleotides align to TRBD2. Unmatched junction bases numbered 6, after V lost 1 base and J lost 4 bases. Germline CDR1 and CDR2: LGHNA and YSLEER. The CDR3 consists of 15 residues. DNA of the CDR3: TGCGCCAGCAGCCAAGGTCGTGAGCGGGGGTACGAGCAGTACTTC. Protein sequence: CASSQGRERGYEQYF.

The chain is built from TRBV19 and TRBJ1-5; 8 nucleotides align to TRBD1. Germline V lookup: CDR1 LNHDA, CDR2 SQIVND (reference sequence). There are 15 residues in the CDR3. With V trimmed by 5 bases and J by 3 bases, 6 bases remained unmatched. The CDR3 loop reads CASSSTGVFNQPQHF. DNA for the CDR3: TGTGCCAGTAGTTCGACAGGGGTCTTCAATCAGCCCCAGCATTTT.

The J gene is TRBJ2-7, the V gene TRBV7-2; 10 positions agree with TRBD2. This CDR3 has 16 residues. After removal of 4 bases from V and 3 bases from J, the junction contained 9 bases not matched to a gene. Per germline, CDR1 SGHTA and CDR2 FQGNSA. CDR3 sequence: CASSYLAGGILYEQYF. CDR3 nucleotides: TGTGCCAGCAGCTATTTAGCGGGAGGTATCCTCTACGAGCAGTACTTC.